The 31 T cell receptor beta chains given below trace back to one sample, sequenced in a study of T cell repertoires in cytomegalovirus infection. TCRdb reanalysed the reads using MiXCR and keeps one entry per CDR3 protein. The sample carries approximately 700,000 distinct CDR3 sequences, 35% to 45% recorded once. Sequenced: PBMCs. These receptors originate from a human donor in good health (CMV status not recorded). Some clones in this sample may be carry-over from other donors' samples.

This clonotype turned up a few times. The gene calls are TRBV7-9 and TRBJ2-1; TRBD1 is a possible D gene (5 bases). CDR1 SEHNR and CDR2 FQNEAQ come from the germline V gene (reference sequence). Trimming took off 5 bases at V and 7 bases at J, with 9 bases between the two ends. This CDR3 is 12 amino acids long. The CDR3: CASSPGKNEQFF. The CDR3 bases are TGTGCCAGCAGCCCAGGGAAGAATGAGCAGTTCTTC.

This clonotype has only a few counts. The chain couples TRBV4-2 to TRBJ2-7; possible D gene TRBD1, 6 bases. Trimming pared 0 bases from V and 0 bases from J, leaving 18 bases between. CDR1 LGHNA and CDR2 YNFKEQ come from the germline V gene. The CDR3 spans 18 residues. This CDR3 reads CASSQDGTRSASSYEQYF. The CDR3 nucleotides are TGTGCCAGCAGCCAAGACGGGACAAGGAGTGCTAGCTCCTACGAGCAGTACTTC.

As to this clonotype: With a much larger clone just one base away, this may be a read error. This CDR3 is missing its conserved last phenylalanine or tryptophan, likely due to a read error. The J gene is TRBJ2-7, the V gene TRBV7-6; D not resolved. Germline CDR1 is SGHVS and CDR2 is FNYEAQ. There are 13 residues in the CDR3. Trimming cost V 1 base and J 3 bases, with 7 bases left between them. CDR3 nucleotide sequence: TGTGCCAGCAGCTTAGAGGTCAACTACGAGCAGTACTTA. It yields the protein CASSLEVNYEQYL.

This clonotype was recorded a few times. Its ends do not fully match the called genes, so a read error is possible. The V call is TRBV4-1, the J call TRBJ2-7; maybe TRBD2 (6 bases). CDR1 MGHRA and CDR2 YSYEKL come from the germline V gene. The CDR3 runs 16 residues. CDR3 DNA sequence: TGTGCCAGCAGCCAGGAACCGGGACTTGAATCCTACGAGCAGTACTTC. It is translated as CASSQEPGLESYEQYF.

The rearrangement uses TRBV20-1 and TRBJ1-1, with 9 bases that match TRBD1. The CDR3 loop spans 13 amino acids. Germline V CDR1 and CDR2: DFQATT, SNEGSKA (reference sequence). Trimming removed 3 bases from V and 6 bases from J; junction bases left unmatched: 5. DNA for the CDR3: TGCAGTGCTAGGGGCACAGGGGGCCCTGAAGCTTTCTTT. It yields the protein CSARGTGGPEAFF.

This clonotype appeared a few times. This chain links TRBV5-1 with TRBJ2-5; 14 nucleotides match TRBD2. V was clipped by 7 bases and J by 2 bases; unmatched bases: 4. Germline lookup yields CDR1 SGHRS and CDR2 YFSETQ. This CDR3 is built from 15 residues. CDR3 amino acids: CASGGLAGGQETQYF. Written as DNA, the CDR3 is TGCGCCAGCGGAGGACTAGCGGGGGGACAAGAGACCCAGTACTTC.

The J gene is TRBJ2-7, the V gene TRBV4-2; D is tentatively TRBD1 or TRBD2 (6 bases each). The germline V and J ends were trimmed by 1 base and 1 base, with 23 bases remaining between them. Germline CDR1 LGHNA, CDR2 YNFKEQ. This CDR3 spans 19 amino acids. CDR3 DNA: TGTGCCAGCAGCCAAGTTATCGGAGCGGGTGGGCAGGGGTCCTACGAGCAGTACTTC. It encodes CASSQVIGAGGQGSYEQYF.

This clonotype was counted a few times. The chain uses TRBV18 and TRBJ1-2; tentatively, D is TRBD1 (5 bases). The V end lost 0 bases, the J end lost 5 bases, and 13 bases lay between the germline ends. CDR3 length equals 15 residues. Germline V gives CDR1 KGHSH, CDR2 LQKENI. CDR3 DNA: TGTGCCAGCTCACCACCGGGGGGTGAGCAGTATGGCTACACCTTC. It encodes CASSPPGGEQYGYTF.

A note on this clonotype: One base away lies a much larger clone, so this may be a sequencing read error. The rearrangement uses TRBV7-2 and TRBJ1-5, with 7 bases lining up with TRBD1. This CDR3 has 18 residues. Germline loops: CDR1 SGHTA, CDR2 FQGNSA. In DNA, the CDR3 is TGTGTCAGCAGCTTAGCTCCCGGGACAGCATATAGCAATCAGCCCCAGCATTTT. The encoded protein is CVSSLAPGTAYSNQPQHF.

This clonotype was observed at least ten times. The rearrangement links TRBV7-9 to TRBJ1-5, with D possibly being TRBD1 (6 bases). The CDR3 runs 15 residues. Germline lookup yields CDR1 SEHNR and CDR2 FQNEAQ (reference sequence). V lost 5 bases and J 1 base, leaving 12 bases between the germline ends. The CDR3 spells CASSAGQMSNQPQHF. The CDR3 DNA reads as TGTGCCAGCAGCGCCGGACAGATGAGCAATCAGCCCCAGCATTTT.

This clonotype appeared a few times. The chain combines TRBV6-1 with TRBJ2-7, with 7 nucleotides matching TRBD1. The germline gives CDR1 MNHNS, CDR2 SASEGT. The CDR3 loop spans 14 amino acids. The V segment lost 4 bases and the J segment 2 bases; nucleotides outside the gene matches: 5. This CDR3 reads CASSASGTAYEQYF. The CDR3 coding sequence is TGTGCCAGCAGTGCCTCCGGGACAGCCTACGAGCAGTACTTC.

CDR3 sequence: CATSREHLVNTEAFF. The CDR3 DNA reads as TGTGCCACCAGCAGAGAACACTTAGTGAACACTGAAGCTTTCTTT. The chain recombines TRBV15 with TRBJ1-1; D not resolved. The CDR3 consists of 15 residues. The V gene lost 0 bases and the J gene lost 0 bases, with 8 bases spanning the gap. Germline V lookup: CDR1 LNHNV, CDR2 YYDKDF (reference sequence).

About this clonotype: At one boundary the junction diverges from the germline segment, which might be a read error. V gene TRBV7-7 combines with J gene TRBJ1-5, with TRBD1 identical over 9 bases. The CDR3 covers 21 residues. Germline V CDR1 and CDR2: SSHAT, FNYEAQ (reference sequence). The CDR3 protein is CASITLTGGQGSRYGNQPQHF. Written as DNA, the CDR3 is TGTGCTAGCATTACCCTCACGGGGGGACAGGGTAGCCGGTATGGGAATCAGCCCCAGCATTTT. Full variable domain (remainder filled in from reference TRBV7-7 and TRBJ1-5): GAGVSQSPRYKVTKRGQDVTLRCDPISSHATLYWYQQALGQGPEFLTYFNYEAQPDKSGLPSDRFSAERPEGSISTLTIQRTEQRDSAMYRCASITLTGGQGSRYGNQPQHFGDGTRLSIL.

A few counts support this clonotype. The CDR3 is CASGSGSGGGHTEAFF. The CDR3 coding sequence is TGTGCCAGCGGATCGGGCTCAGGTGGGGGGCACACTGAAGCTTTCTTT. The chain has TRBV6-2 or TRBV6-3 and TRBJ1-1, with D possibly being TRBD1 (6 bases). Germline CDR1 reads MNHEY; CDR2 reads SVGEGT. Between the trimmed V and J ends, which lost 8 bases and 3 bases, there was a span of 22 bases. The CDR3 spans 16 residues.

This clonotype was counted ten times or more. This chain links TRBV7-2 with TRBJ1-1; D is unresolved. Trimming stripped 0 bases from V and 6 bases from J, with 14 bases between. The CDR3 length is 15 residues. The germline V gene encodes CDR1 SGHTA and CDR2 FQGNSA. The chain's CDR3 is CASSLAGPKVAEAFF. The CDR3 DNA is TGTGCCAGCAGCTTAGCCGGGCCGAAGGTCGCTGAAGCTTTCTTT.

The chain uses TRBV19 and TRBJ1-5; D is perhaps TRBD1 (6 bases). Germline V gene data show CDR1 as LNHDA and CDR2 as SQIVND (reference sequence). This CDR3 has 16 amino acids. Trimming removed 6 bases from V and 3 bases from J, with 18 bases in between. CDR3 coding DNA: TGTGCCAGTAGGCTACTTCGGGACAACTACAATCAGCCCCAGCATTTT. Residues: CASRLLRDNYNQPQHF.

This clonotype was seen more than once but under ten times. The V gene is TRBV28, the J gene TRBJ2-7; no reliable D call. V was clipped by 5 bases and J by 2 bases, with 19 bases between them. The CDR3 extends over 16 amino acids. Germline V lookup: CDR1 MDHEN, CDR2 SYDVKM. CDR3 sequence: CASSNRPRRAPYEQYF. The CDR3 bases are TGTGCCAGCAGTAATCGGCCCCGACGGGCCCCCTACGAGCAGTACTTC.

The CDR3 spells CASSPPLSYEQYF. CDR3 bases: TGTGCCAGCAGTCCCCCCCTGTCCTACGAGCAGTACTTC. The rearrangement joins TRBV12-3 or TRBV12-4 to TRBJ2-7, with D hard to call. Trimming took 5 bases from V and 1 from J, leaving 9 bases between them. The CDR3 totals 13 residues.

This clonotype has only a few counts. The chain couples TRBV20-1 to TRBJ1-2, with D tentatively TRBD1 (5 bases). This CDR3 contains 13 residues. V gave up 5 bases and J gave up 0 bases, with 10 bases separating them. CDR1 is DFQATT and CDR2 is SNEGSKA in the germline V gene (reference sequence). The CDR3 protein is CSAWQGANYGYTF. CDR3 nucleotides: TGCAGTGCTTGGCAGGGAGCTAACTATGGCTACACCTTC.

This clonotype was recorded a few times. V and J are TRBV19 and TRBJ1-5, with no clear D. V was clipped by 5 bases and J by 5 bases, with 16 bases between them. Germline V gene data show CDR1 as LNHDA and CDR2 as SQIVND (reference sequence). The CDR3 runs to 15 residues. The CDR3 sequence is CASSRTLASHQPQHF. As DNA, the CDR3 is TGTGCCAGTAGTCGGACCTTAGCTTCCCATCAGCCCCAGCATTTT.

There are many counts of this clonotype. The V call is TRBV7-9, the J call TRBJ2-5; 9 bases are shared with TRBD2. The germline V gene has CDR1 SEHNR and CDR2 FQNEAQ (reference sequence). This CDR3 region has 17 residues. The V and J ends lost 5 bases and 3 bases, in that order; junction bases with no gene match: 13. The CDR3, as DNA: TGTGCCAGCAGCCCGTTACTAGCGGGTTTGGGAAAAGAGACCCAGTACTTC. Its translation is CASSPLLAGLGKETQYF.

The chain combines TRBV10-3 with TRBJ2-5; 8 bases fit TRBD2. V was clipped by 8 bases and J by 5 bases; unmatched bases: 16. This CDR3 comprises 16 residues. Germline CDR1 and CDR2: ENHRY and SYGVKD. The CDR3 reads CAIRDPAGGALETQYF. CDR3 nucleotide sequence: TGTGCCATCCGCGACCCTGCGGGGGGCGCCTTGGAGACCCAGTACTTC.

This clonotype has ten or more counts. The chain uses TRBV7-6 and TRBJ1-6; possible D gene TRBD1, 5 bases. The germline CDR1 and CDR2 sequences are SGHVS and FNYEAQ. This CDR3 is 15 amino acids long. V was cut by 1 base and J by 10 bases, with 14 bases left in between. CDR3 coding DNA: TGTGCCAGCAGCTTAGGGCAGGGTGGACGCTCACCCCTCCACTTT. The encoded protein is CASSLGQGGRSPLHF.

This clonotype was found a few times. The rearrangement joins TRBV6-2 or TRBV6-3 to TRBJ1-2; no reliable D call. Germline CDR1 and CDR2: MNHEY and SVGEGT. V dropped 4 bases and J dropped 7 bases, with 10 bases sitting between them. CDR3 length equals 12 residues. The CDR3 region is CASSSGARGYTF. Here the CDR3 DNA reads TGTGCCAGCAGTTCGGGAGCTCGTGGCTACACCTTC.

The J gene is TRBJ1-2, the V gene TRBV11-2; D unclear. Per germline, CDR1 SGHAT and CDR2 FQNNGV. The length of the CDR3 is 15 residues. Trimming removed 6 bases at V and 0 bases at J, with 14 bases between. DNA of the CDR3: TGTGCCAGCAGGGAAGGAATCAGCTCTAACTATGGCTACACCTTC. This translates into CASREGISSNYGYTF.

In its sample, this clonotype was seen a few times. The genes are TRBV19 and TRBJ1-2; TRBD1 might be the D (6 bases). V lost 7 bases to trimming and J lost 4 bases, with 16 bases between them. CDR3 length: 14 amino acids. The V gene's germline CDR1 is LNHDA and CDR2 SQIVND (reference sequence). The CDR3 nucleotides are TGTGCCAGTACCCCCGGAGGGACACTCTATGGCTACACCTTC. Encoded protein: CASTPGGTLYGYTF.

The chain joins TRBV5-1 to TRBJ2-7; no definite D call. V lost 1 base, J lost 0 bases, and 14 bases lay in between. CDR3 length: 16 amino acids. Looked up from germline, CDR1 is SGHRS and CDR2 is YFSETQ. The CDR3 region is CASSLSGRLSSYEQYF. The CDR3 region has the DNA TGCGCCAGCAGCTTGTCGGGCAGGCTCAGCTCCTACGAGCAGTACTTC.

CDR3 amino acids: CAIRWGPDQPQHF. The DNA of the CDR3 is TGTGCCATCAGGTGGGGACCAGATCAGCCCCAGCATTTT. This chain links TRBV10-3 with TRBJ1-5, with D possibly TRBD1 on 5 matching bases. Germline CDR1 reads ENHRY; CDR2 reads SYGVKD. The V gene lost 6 bases and the J gene lost 5 bases, with 11 bases spanning the gap. The CDR3 is 13 residues long.

The CDR3 DNA reads TGTGCCATCAGAACGACAGGCGAAGCTTTCTTT. Its translation: CAIRTTGEAFF. The rearrangement uses TRBV6-1 and TRBJ1-1; the D gene is possibly TRBD1 (6 bases). The CDR3 sequence is 11 residues long. The germline CDR1 and CDR2 sequences are MNHNS and SASEGT. Trimming took off 10 bases at V and 8 bases at J, with 14 bases between the two ends.

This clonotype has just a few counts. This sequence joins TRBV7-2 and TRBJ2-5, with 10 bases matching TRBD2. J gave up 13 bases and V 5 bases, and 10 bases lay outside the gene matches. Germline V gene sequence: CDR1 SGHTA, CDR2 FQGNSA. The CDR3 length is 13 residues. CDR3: CASSPLAGVYPYF. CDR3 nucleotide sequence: TGTGCCAGCAGCCCTCTAGCGGGAGTATATCCGTACTTC.

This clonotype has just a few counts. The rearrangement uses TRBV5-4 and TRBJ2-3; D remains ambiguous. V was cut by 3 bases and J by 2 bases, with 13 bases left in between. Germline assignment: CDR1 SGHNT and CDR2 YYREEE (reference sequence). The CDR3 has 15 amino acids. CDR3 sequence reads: CASSSRARLTDTQYF. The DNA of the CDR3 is TGTGCCAGCAGCTCCCGGGCCCGACTCACAGATACGCAGTATTTT.